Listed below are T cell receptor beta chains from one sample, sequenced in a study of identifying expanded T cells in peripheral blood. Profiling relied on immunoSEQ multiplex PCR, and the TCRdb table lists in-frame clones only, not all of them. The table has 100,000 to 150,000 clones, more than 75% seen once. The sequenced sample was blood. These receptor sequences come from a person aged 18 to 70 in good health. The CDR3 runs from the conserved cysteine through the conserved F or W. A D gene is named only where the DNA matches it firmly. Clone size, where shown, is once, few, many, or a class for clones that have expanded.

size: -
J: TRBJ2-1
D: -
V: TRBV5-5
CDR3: CASSSQGAEQFF
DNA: TGTGCCAGCAGCTCGCAGGGAGCTGAGCAGTTCTTC

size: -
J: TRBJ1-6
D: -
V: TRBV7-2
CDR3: CASRPGGGGVLSPLHF
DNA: TGTGCCAGCAGACCGGGGGGAGGGGGAGTTCTCTCACCCCTCCACTTT

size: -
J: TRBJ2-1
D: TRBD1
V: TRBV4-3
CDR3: CASSQARGLQFPNEQFF
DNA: TGCGCCAGCAGCCAGGCCAGGGGGTTGCAATTCCCCAATGAGCAGTTCTTC

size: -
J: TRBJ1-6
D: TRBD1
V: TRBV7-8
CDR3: CASSFSLVLLGGQGEGSPLHF
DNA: TGTGCCAGCAGCTTTTCCCTCGTATTGCTCGGGGGACAGGGGGAAGGTTCACCCCTCCACTTT

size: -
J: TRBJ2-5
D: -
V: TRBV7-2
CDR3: CASSLEPVQETQYF
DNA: TGTGCCAGCAGCTTAGAACCAGTCCAAGAGACCCAGTACTTC

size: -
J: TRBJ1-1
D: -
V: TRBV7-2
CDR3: CASSSRANTEAFF
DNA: TGTGCCAGCAGCTCCCGGGCTAACACTGAAGCTTTCTTT

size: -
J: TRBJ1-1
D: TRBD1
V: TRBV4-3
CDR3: CASSQGQGLNTEAFF
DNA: TGCGCCAGCAGCCAAGGACAGGGTCTGAACACTGAAGCTTTCTTT

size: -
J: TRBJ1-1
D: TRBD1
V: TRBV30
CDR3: CAWRKTSGGTEAFF
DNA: TGTGCCTGGAGGAAGACCTCAGGGGGCACTGAAGCTTTCTTT

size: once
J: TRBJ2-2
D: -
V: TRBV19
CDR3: CASNGAGANTGELFF
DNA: TGTGCCAGTAACGGGGCAGGAGCGAACACCGGGGAGCTGTTTTTT

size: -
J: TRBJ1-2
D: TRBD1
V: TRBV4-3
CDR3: CASSFLPTRGRNGYTF
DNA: TGCGCCAGCAGCTTTCTTCCGACCAGGGGGCGGAATGGCTACACCTTC

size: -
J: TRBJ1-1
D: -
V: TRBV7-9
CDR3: CASSDGRGGVTEAFF
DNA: TGTGCCAGCAGCGACGGGCGGGGGGGCGTCACTGAAGCTTTCTTT

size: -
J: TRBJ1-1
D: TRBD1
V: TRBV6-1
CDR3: CASSGQGNTEAFF
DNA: TGTGCCAGCAGCGGACAGGGGAACACTGAAGCTTTCTTT

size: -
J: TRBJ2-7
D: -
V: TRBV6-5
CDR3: CASSYIPGYEQYF
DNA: TGTGCCAGCAGTTACATTCCAGGGTACGAGCAGTACTTC

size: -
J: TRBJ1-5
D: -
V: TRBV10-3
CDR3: CAIQGLLNQPQHF
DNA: TGTGCCATACAGGGTCTTCTCAATCAGCCCCAGCATTTT

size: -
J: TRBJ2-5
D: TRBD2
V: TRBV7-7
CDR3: CASSLSGAQETQYF
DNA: TGTGCCAGCAGCCTTAGCGGGGCCCAAGAGACCCAGTACTTC

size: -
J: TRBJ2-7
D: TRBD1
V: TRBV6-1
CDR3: CATLRTGQRYEQYF
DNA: TGTGCCACCTTGCGGACAGGGCAACGCTACGAGCAGTACTTC

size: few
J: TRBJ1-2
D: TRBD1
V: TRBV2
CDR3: CASSLGQVNYGYTF
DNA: TGTGCCAGCAGCCTGGGACAGGTGAACTATGGCTACACCTTC

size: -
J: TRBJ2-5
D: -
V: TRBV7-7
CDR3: CASSPSRETQYF
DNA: TGTGCCAGCAGCCCGAGTCGGGAGACCCAGTACTTC